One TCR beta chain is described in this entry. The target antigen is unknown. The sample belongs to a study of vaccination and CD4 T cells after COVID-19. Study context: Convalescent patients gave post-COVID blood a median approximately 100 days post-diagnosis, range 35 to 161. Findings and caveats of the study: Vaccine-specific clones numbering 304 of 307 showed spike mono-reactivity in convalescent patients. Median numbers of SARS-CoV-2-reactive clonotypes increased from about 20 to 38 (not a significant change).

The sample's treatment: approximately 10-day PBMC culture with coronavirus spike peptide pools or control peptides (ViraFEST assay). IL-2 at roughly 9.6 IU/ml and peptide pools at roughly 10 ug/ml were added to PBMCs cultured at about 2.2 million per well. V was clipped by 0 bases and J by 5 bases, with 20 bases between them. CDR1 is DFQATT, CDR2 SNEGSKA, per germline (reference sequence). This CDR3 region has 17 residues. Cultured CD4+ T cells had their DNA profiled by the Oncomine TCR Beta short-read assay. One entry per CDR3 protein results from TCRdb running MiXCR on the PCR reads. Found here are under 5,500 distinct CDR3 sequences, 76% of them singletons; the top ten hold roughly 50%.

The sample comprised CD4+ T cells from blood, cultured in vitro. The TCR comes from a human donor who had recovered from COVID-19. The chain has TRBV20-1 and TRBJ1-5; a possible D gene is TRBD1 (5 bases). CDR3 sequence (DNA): TGCAGTGCTAGAGATATGGGGGACTCCGATCCGGATCAGCCCCAGCATTTT. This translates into CSARDMGDSDPDQPQHF.